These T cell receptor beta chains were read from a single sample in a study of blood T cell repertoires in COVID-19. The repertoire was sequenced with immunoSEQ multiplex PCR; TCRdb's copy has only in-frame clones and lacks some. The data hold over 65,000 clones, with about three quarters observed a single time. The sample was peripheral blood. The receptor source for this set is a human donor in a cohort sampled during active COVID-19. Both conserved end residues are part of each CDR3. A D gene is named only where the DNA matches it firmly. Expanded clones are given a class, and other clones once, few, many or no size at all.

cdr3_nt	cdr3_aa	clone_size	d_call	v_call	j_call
TGTGCCAGCAGTTTAGTAGCGGGAGGAAGCAATGAGCAGTTCTTC	CASSLVAGGSNEQFF	NA	TRBD2	TRBV27	TRBJ2-1
TGTGCCAGCAGCGTAGGGGGGACTAAAGGGGAGACCCAGTACTTC	CASSVGGTKGETQYF	NA	TRBD2	TRBV9	TRBJ2-5
TGTGCCAGCAGCGCAGCAGGGAAGGACCGCTACGAGCAGTACTTC	CASSAAGKDRYEQYF	NA	NA	TRBV14	TRBJ2-7
TGTGCCAGCAGCTTAGAGGGGAACACCATATATTTT	CASSLEGNTIYF	NA	NA	TRBV7-2	TRBJ1-3
TGTGCCAGCAGCGATAAACACCTAGGTGGTCGGGACACTGAAGCTTTCTTT	CASSDKHLGGRDTEAFF	NA	NA	TRBV9	TRBJ1-1
TGTGCCAGCAGCTTAGTGGCGCAGGGTAGGTCACCCCTCCACTTT	CASSLVAQGRSPLHF	few	NA	TRBV7-8	TRBJ1-6
TGTGCCAGCAGCCAAGCCGGTCGGGGCCAAGAGACCCAGTACTTC	CASSQAGRGQETQYF	NA	NA	TRBV3-1/TRBV3-2	TRBJ2-5
TGTGCCAGCAGCCAACGAGGTGCCGGGGAGCTGTTTTTT	CASSQRGAGELFF	NA	NA	TRBV3-1/TRBV3-2	TRBJ2-2
TGTGCCAGTAGTTTCAGGGTAGGTACTGAAGCTTTCTTT	CASSFRVGTEAFF	NA	NA	TRBV19	TRBJ1-1
TGCGCCAGCAGCCTAGGGGCCGGGACAGGGAGGTTGGTTGAGCAGTACTTC	CASSLGAGTGRLVEQYF	NA	TRBD1	TRBV4-3	TRBJ2-7
TGTGCCAGTAGTATAACTAGCGGCCCCTACGAGCAGTACTTC	CASSITSGPYEQYF	once	TRBD2	TRBV19	TRBJ2-7